This T cell receptor (beta chain) is from a study of T cells after yellow fever vaccination. The germline V gene has CDR1 SGHDN and CDR2 FVKESK. This CDR3 is built from 13 residues. Trimming stripped 4 bases from V and 7 bases from J, with 13 bases between. This clonotype was counted a few times. Study-level results: There was a small share of clonotypes that showed up in both the CD4 and CD8 compartments.

Template switching with 5'RACE generated the TCR cDNA and added a universal primer site and UMIs. Each CDR3 protein gets one entry after TCRdb re-called the 5' RACE reads with MiXCR. The sample has some 80,000 distinct CDR3 sequences, 13% seen once. The sample in question was CD8+ T cells not binding an NS4B(214-222) dextramer, sorted from PBMCs, obtained less than 25 days after the first yellow fever vaccination. The chain uses TRBV14 and TRBJ1-1; D remains ambiguous. The receptor was isolated from a man aged 18 to 29 who received the YFV17D yellow fever vaccine. This chain's CDR3 is CASSPRAQSEAFF. The CDR3 DNA sequence: TGTGCCAGCAGCCCCCGGGCCCAAAGTGAAGCTTTCTTT.